This is a list of T cell receptor beta chains from one sample in a study of CD8 T cells in ankylosing spondylitis. TCRdb fed the 5' RACE reads into MiXCR, producing one record per CDR3 protein. Of 250,000 to 300,000 distinct CDR3 sequences in the sample, over 15% were seen once. Material for sequencing was blood, either unsorted or a sorted T cell fraction (not recorded which). The source of these receptors is a male donor with ankylosing spondylitis or in good health (not recorded which). Each CDR3 is given with its conserved first and last residue. Fields, in order: V gene, J gene, D gene, CDR3 protein. D genes are given only for firm matches.

TRBV12-3/TRBV12-4	TRBJ2-5	.	CASSLRIHLETQYF
TRBV5-5	TRBJ1-4	.	CASSGAGNPDEKLFF
TRBV19	TRBJ1-2	TRBD1	CASRTRDRVANYGYTF
TRBV20-1	TRBJ2-1	.	CSARLSTPLGEQFF
TRBV20-1	TRBJ1-5	.	CSARDQGRYNQPQHF
TRBV27	TRBJ2-2	TRBD1	CASKGGLNTGELFF
TRBV20-1	TRBJ2-1	.	CSASRGEQFF
TRBV3-1	TRBJ1-4	TRBD1	CASSPPGTGVMGGLPTNEKLFF
TRBV15	TRBJ1-5	.	CATSRRPSNQPQHF
TRBV7-8	TRBJ2-1	TRBD2	CASSLFAGGPYEQFF
TRBV15	TRBJ2-5	.	CATSRTAGTHQETQYF
TRBV18	TRBJ1-1	.	CASSPREGGEYTEAFF
TRBV11-1	TRBJ2-3	.	CASSGGLVDTQYF
TRBV4-2	TRBJ2-1	TRBD2	CASSQRLGLAGVVEQFF
TRBV10-3	TRBJ2-5	TRBD1	CAISEEGAVKTQYF
TRBV6-1	TRBJ2-2	.	CASSESRGSVGELFF
TRBV6-4	TRBJ1-1	.	CASSDSWVDTEAFF
TRBV28	TRBJ2-3	TRBD2	CASIGTSGRFADTQYF
TRBV11-2	TRBJ2-5	TRBD2	CASSPGTSGRRETQYF
TRBV7-8	TRBJ1-2	TRBD1	CASSLGQGRGYTF
TRBV6-1	TRBJ1-4	.	CASSTGQRRWNEKLFF
TRBV12-3/TRBV12-4	TRBJ2-1	TRBD2	CASRAGAEQFF
TRBV5-1	TRBJ2-6	TRBD2	CASSRRGTSGRGSGANVLTF
TRBV5-1	TRBJ2-1	.	CASRLGANEQFF
TRBV20-1	TRBJ2-5	TRBD2	CSAGTGTSAETQYF
TRBV28	TRBJ2-5	.	CASNKSGYPETQYF
TRBV28	TRBJ1-6	.	CASSYQRGFGISPLHF
TRBV9	TRBJ2-3	.	CASSPEGHITDTQYF
TRBV9	TRBJ2-5	TRBD2	CASSVGLAGVGETQYF
TRBV20-1	TRBJ2-3	.	CSARVRGRGAGPDTQYF
TRBV25-1	TRBJ2-1	TRBD1	CASRGSGQGAYNEQFF
TRBV12-3/TRBV12-4	TRBJ2-3	TRBD2	CASSFLTSGTSHRDTQYF
TRBV28	TRBJ2-3	.	CASTTGADSLDTQYF
TRBV10-3	TRBJ2-3	TRBD1	CAISDPDRVSTDTQYF
TRBV29-1	TRBJ1-1	TRBD1	CSVHRGGTEAFF
TRBV3-1	TRBJ2-1	TRBD1	CASSQPTGGNEQFF
TRBV12-3/TRBV12-4	TRBJ2-3	TRBD2	CASSPKTSGGTDTQYF
TRBV20-1	TRBJ1-1	TRBD1	CSARGQGGTEAFF
TRBV6-1	TRBJ2-2	.	CASSVGHLNTGELFF
TRBV28	TRBJ1-3	.	CASSPPGSGNTIYF
TRBV20-1	TRBJ2-2	.	CSAREGSRSGELFF
TRBV7-6	TRBJ2-3	.	CASSLGVGNTDTQYF
TRBV9	TRBJ2-5	TRBD1	CASSGQGAIDQYF
TRBV5-1	TRBJ2-5	TRBD1	CASSVGQVPETQYF
TRBV12-3/TRBV12-4	TRBJ2-2	.	CASSLVVNGELFF
TRBV12-3/TRBV12-4	TRBJ2-4	.	CASSLVEAAKNIQYF
TRBV7-3	TRBJ2-1	TRBD1	CASSAPGQGKGDEQFF
TRBV2	TRBJ2-2	.	CASRENAGELFF
TRBV9	TRBJ1-4	.	CASSVGPVDLINEKLFF
TRBV7-6	TRBJ2-3	TRBD1	CAVQDRGHVDTQYF
TRBV29-1	TRBJ2-5	TRBD2	CSLRTSGRETQYF
TRBV2	TRBJ2-1	.	CASSGVTGTNNEQFF